This T cell receptor (beta chain) was sequenced during a study of CD8+ T cells in alopecia areata. The wider study: Tofacitinib administration to treated patients was oral, at 5 to 10 mg twice daily.

Regarding this clone: The antigen is undetermined.

The treatment: oral pan-JAK inhibitor, 5-10 mg twice daily. RNA was extracted and reverse transcribed into cDNA as the sequencing template. TCRdb's copy holds only in-frame clones and misses some; the assay was immunoSEQ multiplex PCR. The sample has 200,000 to 250,000 clones, around two fifths seen once. Study-level findings and limits: Tofacitinib significantly lowered scalp clonality and expanded CD8+ clones among the top 100.

The origin of this receptor is a human donor with alopecia areata. Sequencing used CD4+ T cells sorted from blood, obtained between weeks 30 and 35, from a patient treated with tofacitinib.

CDR3 nucleotide sequence: TGTGCCACCAGCGCCGGGACAGCGGAAGATACGCAGTATTTT. It encodes CATSAGTAEDTQYF. V usage is TRBV15 and J usage is TRBJ2-3; 7 nucleotides line up with TRBD1. The ends lost 5 bases at V and 5 bases at J; junction bases unmatched: 7. CDR1 is LNHNV, CDR2 YYDKDF, per germline (reference sequence). The CDR3 is made up of 14 amino acids.